This is a list of T cell receptor beta chains from one sample in a study of cytomegalovirus exposure and HLA in healthy donors. Clones were read by immunoSEQ multiplex PCR, and TCRdb kept only the in-frame ones, dropping some. The sample lists under 250,000 clones; approximately 78% were seen once. Source material: PBMCs. These receptors were collected from a boy between 10 and 17 years old in good health and CMV-seronegative. CDR3s include the opening cysteine and the closing phenylalanine or tryptophan. Fields, in order: V gene, J gene, clone size, D gene, CDR3 protein, CDR3 DNA. D genes are given only for firm matches. For some rows the clone size is stated as once, few or many, or as a class when expanded; others skip it.

>TRBV5-1|TRBJ2-2|-|-
CASSLSPRGELFF
TGCGCCAGCAGCTTGAGTCCGCGCGGGGAGCTGTTTTTT
>TRBV7-3|TRBJ1-2|-|TRBD1
CASSLIPGQGSDGYTF
TGTGCCAGCAGCTTAATACCCGGACAGGGAAGTGATGGCTACACCTTC
>TRBV11-2|TRBJ2-6|-|-
CASSLGSRSGANVLTF
TGTGCCAGCAGCTTAGGGAGTCGCTCTGGGGCCAACGTCCTGACTTTC
>TRBV20-1|TRBJ2-5|-|TRBD1
CSARQQQGAYF
TGCAGTGCTCGCCAACAACAGGGGGCGTACTTC
>TRBV29-1|TRBJ1-1|-|-
CSVEDYRVPEAFF
TGCAGCGTTGAAGATTACAGGGTGCCTGAAGCTTTCTTT
>TRBV2|TRBJ2-1|-|TRBD2
CASSPGLAGDNEQFF
TGTGCCAGCAGTCCAGGACTAGCGGGGGACAATGAGCAGTTCTTC
>TRBV6-4|TRBJ2-1|-|TRBD2
CATTGTSGTNEQFF
TGTGCCACCACCGGGACTAGCGGGACTAATGAGCAGTTCTTC
>TRBV5-1|TRBJ1-1|-|TRBD1
CASSLINRGDTEAFF
TGCGCCAGCAGCTTGATCAACAGGGGCGACACTGAAGCTTTCTTT
>TRBV7-9|TRBJ2-1|-|TRBD2
CASSWGGGGNEQFF
TGTGCCAGCAGCTGGGGCGGGGGGGGAAATGAGCAGTTCTTC
>TRBV6-1|TRBJ2-7|-|-
CASRSGLAYEQYF
TGTGCCAGCAGATCCGGACTCGCCTACGAGCAGTACTTC
>TRBV2|TRBJ2-7|-|TRBD1
CATIRGRSYEQYF
TGTGCCACCATCAGGGGGCGATCCTACGAGCAGTACTTC
>TRBV27|TRBJ1-5|-|-
CASSTGGSNQPQHF
TGTGCCAGCAGTACGGGGGGGAGCAATCAGCCCCAGCATTTT
>TRBV19|TRBJ2-4|-|TRBD2
CASSRGGAKNIQYF
TGTGCCAGTAGCCGCGGGGGAGCCAAAAACATTCAGTACTTC
>TRBV4-1|TRBJ1-3|-|-
CASSQEPGQYNTIYF
TGCGCCAGCAGCCAGGAACCGGGACAATATAACACCATATATTTT
>TRBV11-3|TRBJ1-2|-|TRBD1
CASSPGQGAGGYTF
TGTGCCAGCAGCCCAGGACAGGGGGCGGGTGGCTACACCTTC
>TRBV7-9|TRBJ2-2|-|-
CASTPLGLGAVNGELFF
TGTGCCAGCACCCCCCTTGGCCTTGGGGCAGTAAACGGGGAGCTGTTTTTT
>TRBV30|TRBJ2-5|-|-
CAWSVRASRYQETQYF
TGTGCCTGGAGTGTACGGGCTAGCCGTTACCAAGAGACCCAGTACTTC
>TRBV27|TRBJ2-5|-|-
CASSPGRGTQYF
TGTGCCAGCAGCCCCGGGAGAGGGACCCAGTACTTC
>TRBV10-3|TRBJ2-3|-|-
CAIAIAAEFTDTQYF
TGTGCCATCGCAATAGCAGCGGAGTTCACAGATACGCAGTATTTT
>TRBV6-1|TRBJ1-2|once|-
CASSEPEQFGYTF
TGTGCCAGCAGTGAACCGGAACAGTTCGGCTACACCTTC
>TRBV19|TRBJ2-7|-|-
CASSSQAGAYEQYF
TGTGCCAGTAGTTCCCAGGCAGGTGCCTACGAGCAGTACTTC
>TRBV7-9|TRBJ1-2|-|TRBD1
CASSLAGAGGLNGYTF
TGTGCCAGCAGCTTAGCGGGGGCAGGGGGCCTTAATGGCTACACCTTC
>TRBV19|TRBJ1-5|-|-
CASSSRGLSNQPQHF
TGTGCCAGTAGTAGCAGAGGGTTGAGCAATCAGCCCCAGCATTTT
>TRBV7-2|TRBJ1-2|once|-
CASSLAQGVGGALGFYYGYTF
TGTGCCAGCAGCTTAGCCCAGGGAGTTGGGGGGGCCTTAGGATTTTACTATGGCTACACCTTC
>TRBV7-9|TRBJ2-2|-|TRBD1
CASSITGVSTGELFF
TGTGCCAGCAGCATTACAGGGGTCAGCACCGGGGAGCTGTTTTTT
>TRBV7-9|TRBJ2-3|-|TRBD2
CASSHPGLAGDTQYF
TGTGCCAGCAGCCATCCGGGACTAGCTGGGGATACGCAGTATTTT
>TRBV2|TRBJ2-1|once|TRBD2
CASSDGGSSYNEQFF
TGTGCCAGCAGTGACGGCGGGAGTTCCTACAATGAGCAGTTCTTC
>TRBV9|TRBJ2-3|-|TRBD2
CASSVTSGGSTDTQYF
TGTGCCAGCAGCGTTACTAGCGGGGGGTCAACAGATACGCAGTATTTT
>TRBV5-4|TRBJ1-5|-|TRBD1
CASSPDRGHQPQHF
TGTGCCAGCAGCCCAGACAGGGGGCACCAGCCCCAGCATTTT
>TRBV5-6|TRBJ2-7|-|-
CASSFYLGAAAKFSYEQYF
TGTGCCAGCAGCTTTTATCTGGGGGCTGCGGCCAAGTTCTCCTACGAGCAGTACTTC
>TRBV15|TRBJ1-1|-|TRBD1
CATSRGTAFIMNTEAFF
TGTGCCACCAGCAGGGGGACAGCCTTTATCATGAACACTGAAGCTTTCTTT
>TRBV2|TRBJ1-1|-|TRBD1
CASSNRGRVTEAFF
TGTGCCAGCAGTAACAGGGGGCGGGTTACTGAAGCTTTCTTT
>TRBV2|TRBJ2-7|-|-
CASRGGLLTYEQYF
TGTGCCAGCAGGGGAGGACTACTAACCTACGAGCAGTACTTC
>TRBV10-3|TRBJ2-1|-|-
CAISVGGEHAEQFF
TGTGCCATCAGTGTAGGCGGGGAACACGCTGAGCAGTTCTTC
>TRBV18|TRBJ1-1|-|-
CASSPGEGTEAFF
TGTGCCAGCTCACCAGGAGAGGGTACTGAAGCTTTCTTT
>TRBV27|TRBJ1-2|-|-
CASSYSTGHNYGYTF
TGTGCCAGCAGTTATTCTACAGGGCATAACTATGGCTACACCTTC
>TRBV27|TRBJ2-7|once|-
CASSPRPGHEQYF
TGTGCCAGCAGTCCTCGGCCAGGGCACGAGCAGTACTTC
>TRBV27|TRBJ2-2|-|TRBD2
CASSFRGANTGELFF
TGTGCCAGCAGTTTTCGGGGGGCGAACACCGGGGAGCTGTTTTTT
>TRBV7-8|TRBJ2-1|-|-
CASSLAPNSYNEQFF
TGTGCCAGCAGTCTAGCGCCCAACTCCTACAATGAGCAGTTCTTC
>TRBV15|TRBJ1-1|-|TRBD1
CATSRADRGTEAFF
TGTGCCACCAGCAGAGCTGACAGGGGCACTGAAGCTTTCTTT
>TRBV27|TRBJ2-7|-|TRBD1
CASSSRDRGLHEQYF
TGTGCCAGCAGTTCCCGGGACAGGGGTCTTCACGAGCAGTACTTC
>TRBV5-6|TRBJ1-1|-|TRBD1
CASSLPGGVNTEAFF
TGTGCCAGCAGCTTACCAGGGGGCGTGAACACTGAAGCTTTCTTT
>TRBV29-1|TRBJ2-7|-|TRBD2
CSVAGTSGQRSYEQYF
TGCAGCGTTGCCGGGACTAGCGGGCAACGCTCCTACGAGCAGTACTTC
>TRBV9|TRBJ2-2|once|TRBD1
CASARQGLDTGELFF
TGTGCCAGCGCACGACAGGGGTTGGACACCGGGGAGCTGTTTTTT
>TRBV4-2|TRBJ1-5|-|-
CASSQVGGQSHQPQHF
TGTGCCAGCAGCCAAGTAGGTGGGCAGTCCCATCAGCCCCAGCATTTT
>TRBV29-1|TRBJ2-3|-|-
CSVETAADTQYF
TGCAGCGTTGAAACGGCGGCAGATACGCAGTATTTT
>TRBV2|TRBJ1-2|-|-
CASSELMPGYGYTF
TGTGCCAGCAGTGAACTAATGCCAGGGTATGGCTACACCTTC
>TRBV10-1|TRBJ2-3|-|TRBD2
CASSGPGLAGTDTQYF
TGCGCCAGCAGTGGGCCGGGACTAGCGGGCACAGATACGCAGTATTTT
>TRBV9|TRBJ1-5|-|-
CASSDSYSNQPQHF
TGTGCCAGCTCCGACAGTTATAGCAATCAGCCCCAGCATTTT
>TRBV29-1|TRBJ1-5|-|TRBD1
CSVAVGGDRDHQPQHF
TGCAGCGTTGCAGTCGGGGGGGACAGGGATCATCAGCCCCAGCATTTT
>TRBV5-1|TRBJ2-7|-|TRBD2
CASSNGLAGGTNYEQYF
TGCGCCAGCAGCAACGGACTAGCGGGAGGGACTAACTACGAGCAGTACTTC
>TRBV10-3|TRBJ2-2|-|-
CAISESSANTGELFF
TGTGCCATCAGTGAGTCATCAGCGAACACCGGGGAGCTGTTTTTT
>TRBV9|TRBJ2-7|-|-
CASSYEGRTYEQYF
TGTGCCAGCAGCTATGAGGGGAGGACCTACGAGCAGTACTTC
>TRBV10-1|TRBJ2-1|-|-
CASRGLGDEQFF
TGCGCCAGCCGGGGGTTGGGCGATGAGCAGTTCTTC
>TRBV27|TRBJ2-7|-|-
CASSLVRGSYEQYF
TGTGCCAGCAGTTTAGTACGGGGTTCCTACGAGCAGTACTTC
>TRBV6-1|TRBJ2-1|-|-
CASSEQSLAYNEQFF
TGTGCCAGCAGTGAACAGTCTTTGGCCTACAATGAGCAGTTCTTC
>TRBV19|TRBJ2-1|-|-
CASSMAGALGGQFF
TGTGCCAGTAGTATGGCGGGGGCGCTGGGGGGGCAGTTCTTC
>TRBV27|TRBJ2-5|-|TRBD2
CASSLFGGSGETQYF
TGTGCCAGCAGTTTATTCGGCGGGAGTGGAGAGACCCAGTACTTC
>TRBV27|TRBJ2-5|-|TRBD2
CASIKSGTSGETQYF
TGTGCCAGCATCAAAAGTGGGACTAGCGGCGAGACCCAGTACTTC